This T cell receptor beta chain was captured by sequencing in a study of cytomegalovirus exposure and HLA in healthy donors listed by TCRdb under 2017. Some background on the complete study: According to an earlier analysis of several hundred of the donors, about 180 million T cells yielded 120 million or so unique TCR beta sequences and less than 300 Gb of sequence data. HLA typing covered class I and class II loci at four-digit resolution. Among 300 to 500 genotyped donors of the cohort, an average of approximately 240,000 unique TCR beta nucleotide sequences was sequenced per donor, of which roughly 17% were non-productive. To predict cytomegalovirus infection status, the study brought together high-throughput TCR immunosequencing, statistical association of individual TCRs with disease status, and machine learning. An earlier analysis of around 580 of the donors used high-throughput TCR beta sequencing to judge whether each TCR beta V gene segment behaved as functional or pseudogenic. All discovery cohort repertoires had been generated using a single sequencing platform. Around 320 gigabases of sequencing data and tens of millions of unique TCR sequences were included in an early release covering about 700 HLA-typed donors. Along with the roughly 610-subject first cohort, a separate validation cohort of over 90 different subjects was used. In a later analysis, previously published TCR beta repertoires from more than 500 donors were re-analyzed and high-resolution HLA genotyping was added so that TCR occurrence patterns could be studied. In a later genetic analysis, genome-wide SNP genotypes for 398 of the 666 donors were used, and that subset was treated as a discovery cohort. The study aimed to test whether signatures of past pathogen exposure could be identified by cataloging public T cell receptors. The study profiled the T cell repertoires of hundreds of subjects by immunosequencing and related them to cytomegalovirus serostatus. Among the roughly 400 genotyped donors, 75% to 90% belonged to the genetic ancestry cluster associated with self-reported Caucasian donors. Typing coverage varied by locus: roughly 629-640 donors for A, B, C, DRB1 and DQB1; approximately 560 for DQA1; about 600 for DPA1; more than 450 for DPB1. Because of strong linkage in the cohort, roughly five DR-DQ haplotypes were treated as single units for association and clustering. Rather than drawing on any new phenotypic data, the later analysis identified candidate immune exposures from TCR beta sequences and the way those sequences occurred across donors. Donor age, sex, ethnicity and CMV serostatus were collected together with the repertoire data. The study at large found these results: Only TCR beta chains were sequenced in this cohort, and the absence of alpha or paired-chain data limited detectable features. According to a later analysis, TCR association rates differed among HLA loci, with DRB1 alleles showing the most associated TCRs and HLA-C alleles showing the fewest. Across donors, most TCR sequences were observed very rarely, whereas some public TCRs were present in many individuals. Compared with the roughly 670-donor mean, donors in an Asian-associated ancestry cluster had fewer N-insertions in productive TCRs, according to a later genetic analysis. In vitro tests confirmed that a few of the cytomegalovirus-associated TCR beta chains recognize cytomegalovirus antigens. The classifier was reported to diagnose cytomegalovirus status with high specificity and sensitivity in both the original and validation cohorts. When HLA alleles, especially DR and DQ, strongly co-occurred, attributing TCR associations to individual alleles was difficult. In a later analysis, HLA-associated TCR beta chains were found to be more clonally expanded and to have lower generation probabilities than equally common non-associated chains. Correlated functional status among segregating V segments might reflect linkage disequilibrium, but an unknown experimental factor could not be ruled out. HLA typing was unavailable for some donors at each locus, so association tests used only the typed subset. For the cohort, immune exposure information was limited to CMV serostatus. An association between a missense DCLRE1C variant and V-gene and J-gene trimming of TCR beta chains was found in a later genetic analysis and replicated in an independent cohort. A later analysis found that most CMV-associated TCR beta chains appeared HLA-restricted, with HLA associations seemingly driven largely by CMV exposure. A further reported finding was that TCR beta sequences accurately predicted the HLA-A and HLA-B alleles for most subjects in the first cohort. Presence/absence analyses assumed roughly uniform sequencing depth across donors, an assumption that may not hold. Because the 87-base-pair reads could not distinguish some IMGT-functional V segments, including TRBV6-2 and TRBV6-3, those segments were excluded. The sequencing pipeline was judged likely to have produced a cluster of highly shared sequence variants as a technical artifact. Because counts were too low, more than 15 rarely observed V segments, including chromosome 9 orphons, were left out of the earlier analysis of approximately 580 of the donors. A later analysis reported that several top co-occurrence clusters appeared linked to parvovirus B19, influenza, CMV and Epstein-Barr virus. Broadly in line with IMGT annotations, most TCR beta V segments showed up in productive rearrangements about 87% or about 30% of the time in an earlier analysis of approximately 600 of the donors. The authors suggested that the approach could potentially be generalized to other disease states and immunological phenotypes. The study gave a list of under 200 TCR beta chains associated with cytomegalovirus. At a false discovery rate of 0.05, a later analysis linked under 20,000 TCR beta sequences to specific HLA alleles.

The cohort comprised 710 or so healthy bone marrow donors. At the time of sampling, every cohort member was nominally healthy, though immune exposures that went unrecorded were likely present. The donor was CMV seronegative and belonged to the group of 380 or so seronegative cohort members. Every donor gave a peripheral blood sample, and the peripheral blood mononuclear cells from that sample were used for TCR beta sequencing. Genomic DNA was extracted from the blood cell samples with the Qiagen DNeasy Blood Extraction Kit. A word on this clone: Its antigen target is currently unknown. Base-call qualities are not available, and no considerably larger clone is one nucleotide away.

Trimming removed 2 bases from V and 3 bases from J, leaving 19 bases between the germline ends. The CDR3 has 17 amino acids, counting the end cysteine and phenylalanine. The retained sequence is limited to the CDR3, 51 bases, with the frame set at the first base. Looking up the germline V gene yields CDR1 MGHRA and CDR2 YSYEKL. Library method: the immunoSEQ multiplex PCR assay. The multiplex PCR relied on a mix of 60 forward primers for TCR Vbeta segments and 13 reverse primers for TCR Jbeta segments. The CDR3 region of rearranged TCR beta genes was amplified from genomic DNA with a multiplex PCR assay. Amplified TCR beta libraries were sequenced as 87-base-pair reads on the Illumina HiSeq System. In the original analysis: In a later analysis, some 80 million unique TCR beta chains were counted across the approximately 670 repertoires, and roughly 10 million of these chains were shared by at least two donors. A nearest-neighbor algorithm error-corrected the raw reads and collapsed the reads into unique sequences, merging closely related sequences to remove PCR and sequencing errors. CDR3 sequences were aligned to IMGT reference sequences to assign V, D and J gene segments. For a sequence to be retained, a match of at least six nucleotides was required to both a V gene segment and a J gene segment. Rearrangements were classified as productive when the CDR3 lacked stop codons and remained in frame with V and J, and all other rearrangements were classified as non-productive. CDR3 was defined by IMGT convention, running from the second conserved V-encoded cysteine to the conserved J-encoded phenylalanine. Sequences without an unambiguous match to a single V gene segment were excluded from the earlier analysis of 450 to 750 of the donors. An earlier analysis of fewer than 750 of the donors called V segments functional above 56.7% productive rearrangements and segregating when the between-donor standard deviation exceeded 5%. A statistical classification framework was built for diagnosing cytomegalovirus status from the catalog of TCR beta chain sequences. A later analysis assigned V and J genes by comparing TCR nucleotide sequences with IMGT/GENE-DB human TR gene sequences. A later analysis assigned CDR3 sequences and most-parsimonious VDJ recombination scenarios with the TCRdist pipeline. A later analysis defined each TCR beta chain by its CDR3 amino acid sequence plus V-gene family, and excluded reads lacking a unique V-gene family. In a later analysis, 450 to 600 highly shared, low-generation-probability nucleotide sequences were removed to address suspected cross-contamination and a sequencing artifact. For each public chain, a later analysis derived a clonal expansion index from normalized ranks of inferred template counts within each repertoire. Generation probabilities in a later analysis came from a VDJ recombination model fitted to out-of-frame rearrangements, and those results were checked against IGoR. Hypergeometric tests were used in a later analysis to score TCR-TCR, TCR-HLA and TCR-CMV co-occurrence, with a repertoire-size bias correction applied to the TCR pairs. False discovery rates were estimated in a later analysis by permuting HLA or CMV assignments 20 times. In a later analysis, co-occurring TCRs were grouped using DBSCAN, and TCRdist sequence similarity was added for clustering within HLA-allele-positive subsets. Co-occurrence clustering excluded repertoires with fewer than 30,000 or more than 120,000 public chains, plus five with anomalous nucleotide sharing. The clones in this table, taken by TCRdb from immuneACCESS, are in-frame only. Not every clone is retained; where verified, under half of the shortfall comes from an unresolved V gene, and the cause of the rest is unknown. The DNA was the basis for D and trimming; V, J and clone size are from that table. The sample table lists 130,000 to 150,000 clones, just under 80% of them with a count of one. The ten largest make up roughly 2% of the sample.

The chain was built from TRBV4-1 and TRBJ2-5; no D gene is confidently identified. Sequencing was performed on PBMCs. The origin of this receptor is a man in his thirties or forties in good health and CMV-seronegative. The DNA reads TGCGCCAGCAGCCAATTAAAACGCGTCCACCGGGAAGAGACCCAGTACTTC. Translation gives CASSQLKRVHREETQYF.